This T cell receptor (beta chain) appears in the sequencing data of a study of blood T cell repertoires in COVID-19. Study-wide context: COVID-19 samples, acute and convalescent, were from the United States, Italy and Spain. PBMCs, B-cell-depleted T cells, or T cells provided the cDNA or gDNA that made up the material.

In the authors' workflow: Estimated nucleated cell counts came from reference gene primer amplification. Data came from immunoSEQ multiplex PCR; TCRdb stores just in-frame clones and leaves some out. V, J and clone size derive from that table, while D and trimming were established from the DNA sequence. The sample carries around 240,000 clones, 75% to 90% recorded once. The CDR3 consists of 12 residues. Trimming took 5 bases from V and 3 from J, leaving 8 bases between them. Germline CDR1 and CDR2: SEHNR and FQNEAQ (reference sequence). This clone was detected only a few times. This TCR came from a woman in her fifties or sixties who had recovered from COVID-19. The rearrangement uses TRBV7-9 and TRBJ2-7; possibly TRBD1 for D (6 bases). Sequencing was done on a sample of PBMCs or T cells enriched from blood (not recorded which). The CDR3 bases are TGTGCCAGCAGCCCGACAGGCTACGAGCAGTACTTC. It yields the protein CASSPTGYEQYF.